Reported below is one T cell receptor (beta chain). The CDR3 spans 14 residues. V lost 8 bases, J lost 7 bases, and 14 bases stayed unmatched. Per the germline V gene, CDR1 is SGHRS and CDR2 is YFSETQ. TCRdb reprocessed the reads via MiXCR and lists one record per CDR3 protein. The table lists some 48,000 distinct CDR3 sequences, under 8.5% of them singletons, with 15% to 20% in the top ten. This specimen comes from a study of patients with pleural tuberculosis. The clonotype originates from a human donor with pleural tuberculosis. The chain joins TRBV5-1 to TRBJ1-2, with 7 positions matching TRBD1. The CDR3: CASSEATGKSGYTF. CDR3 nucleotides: TGCGCCAGTAGCGAGGCGACAGGGAAGAGTGGCTACACCTTC.